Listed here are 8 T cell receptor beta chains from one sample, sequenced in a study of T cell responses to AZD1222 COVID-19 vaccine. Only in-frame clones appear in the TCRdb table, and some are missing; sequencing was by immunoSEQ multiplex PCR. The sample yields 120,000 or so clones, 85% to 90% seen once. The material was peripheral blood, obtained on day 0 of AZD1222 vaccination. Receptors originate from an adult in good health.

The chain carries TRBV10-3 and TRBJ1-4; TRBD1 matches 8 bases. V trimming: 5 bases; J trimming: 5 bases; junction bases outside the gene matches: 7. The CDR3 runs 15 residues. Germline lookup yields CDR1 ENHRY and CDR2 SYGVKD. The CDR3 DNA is TGTGCCATCAGTTATTCACAGGGGGAGAATGAAAAACTGTTTTTT. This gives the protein CAISYSQGENEKLFF.

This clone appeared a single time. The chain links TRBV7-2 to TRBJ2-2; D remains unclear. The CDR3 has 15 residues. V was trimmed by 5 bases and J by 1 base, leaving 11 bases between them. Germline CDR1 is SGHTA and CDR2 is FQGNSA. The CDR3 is CASSPTAGNTGELFF. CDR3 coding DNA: TGTGCCAGCAGCCCTACGGCCGGGAACACCGGGGAGCTGTTTTTT.

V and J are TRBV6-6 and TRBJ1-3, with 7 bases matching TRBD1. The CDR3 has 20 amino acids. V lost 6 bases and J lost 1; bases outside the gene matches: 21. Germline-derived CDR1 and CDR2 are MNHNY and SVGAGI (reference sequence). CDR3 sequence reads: CASSPKKAPGTVISGNTIYF. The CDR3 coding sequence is TGTGCCAGCAGCCCGAAAAAAGCCCCCGGGACAGTAATTTCTGGAAACACCATATATTTT.

The CDR3 loop reads CASLPDLDRGRRAVNQPQHF. CDR3 bases: TGTGCAAGTCTCCCGGACCTCGACAGGGGCAGGAGGGCAGTTAATCAGCCCCAGCATTTT. The J gene is TRBJ1-5, the V gene TRBV12-2; the D segment call TRBD1 is taken from the table without a DNA check. TRBV12-2 corresponds to a pseudogene. The CDR3 is made up of 20 amino acids.

CDR3 sequence reads: CASSFGGSDTQYF. CDR3 in DNA: TGTGCCAGCAGCTTCGGGGGATCAGATACGCAGTATTTT. The chain joins TRBV6-5 to TRBJ2-3, with a tentative D call TRBD2 (6 bases). V lost 6 bases and J lost 4, with 11 bases in between. The CDR3 totals 13 residues. Germline CDR1 is MNHEY and CDR2 is SVGAGI.

For the CDR3, the DNA is TGTGCCAGTAGTATAACAGGACAGTTGAACACTGAAGCTTTCTTT. Translating it yields CASSITGQLNTEAFF. V and J are TRBV19 and TRBJ1-1; D perhaps matches TRBD1 (6 bases). The CDR3 spans 15 residues. The germline V gene has CDR1 LNHDA and CDR2 SQIVND (reference sequence). Trimming took off 2 bases at V and 0 bases at J, with 10 bases between the two ends.

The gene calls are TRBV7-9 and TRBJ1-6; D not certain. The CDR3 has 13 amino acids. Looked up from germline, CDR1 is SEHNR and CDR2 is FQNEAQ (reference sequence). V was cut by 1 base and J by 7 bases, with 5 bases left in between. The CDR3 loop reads CASSLGPNSPLHF. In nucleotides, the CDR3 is TGTGCCAGCAGCTTAGGGCCGAATTCACCCCTCCACTTT.

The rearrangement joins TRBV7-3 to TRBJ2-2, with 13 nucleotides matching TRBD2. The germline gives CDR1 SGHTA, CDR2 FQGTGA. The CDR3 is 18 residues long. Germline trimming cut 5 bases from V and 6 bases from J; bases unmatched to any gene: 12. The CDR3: CASSPTLLAGGPPGELFF. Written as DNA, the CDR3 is TGTGCCAGCAGCCCGACCCTACTAGCGGGAGGGCCCCCCGGGGAGCTGTTTTTT.